This note documents a single TCR beta chain sequence. Many counts were recorded for this clonotype. It has no known antigen specificity. No much larger clone is present one base from it, and per-base qualities are unavailable. V lost 6 bases and J lost 1 base, and the count of bases not matched to a germline gene is 12. CDR1 and CDR2 are drawn from the germline V gene (reference sequence): SEHNR, FQNEAQ. The CDR3 goes from the cysteine to the phenylalanine over 17 residues. Only the CDR3 region is kept as DNA, spanning 51 bases read in frame from base 1. This sample was included in a study of CD8 T cells in ankylosing spondylitis (dated by TCRdb to about 2017). About the investigation overall: To find TCR variants linked to disease, the study profiled T cell receptor beta repertoires in ankylosing spondylitis patients and healthy donors. The full study cohort comprised around 25 ankylosing spondylitis patients and around 100 healthy donors. Peripheral blood was sampled, and synovial fluid was also collected from ankylosing spondylitis patients.

General study outcomes and caveats: The disease-linked clones were reported to be significantly enriched in matched synovial fluid samples from ankylosing spondylitis patients. The disease-linked clones showed a CD8+ phenotype and occurred at relatively low frequencies in peripheral blood. Some motif variants were previously reported in synovial fluid and blood of reactive arthritis patients, suggesting common disease-initiation mechanisms. Blood from ankylosing spondylitis patients appeared to be characterized by a TCR beta motif made up of seven or eight highly homologous amino acid variants.

Sequencing was performed on an Illumina HiSeq 2500. Quantitative 5'-RACE with molecular barcodes was the method used to prepare the TCR beta libraries. As for the authors' bioinformatics: A new computational method based on a probabilistic model of VDJ rearrangement was used to identify disease-linked TCR variants. TCRdb cleaned the public reads at Q25 with fastp, built clones with MiXCR and kept in-frame beta chains. Entries that share a CDR3 protein sequence are merged under the most common genes and DNA. These V and J calls are TCRdb output, not the study's own analysis. The sample data list 30,000 to 40,000 distinct CDR3 sequences, and 7.2% of these were observed just once. The leading ten clones occupy about 10% of the sample.

Sequenced material: blood, either unsorted or a sorted T cell fraction (not recorded which). The sequence is built from TRBV7-9 and TRBJ2-5; 9 central bases correspond to TRBD2. This sequence was found in a male donor with ankylosing spondylitis or in good health (not recorded which). The nucleotides read TGTGCCAGCAGTGGCAGCGGGAGGTCCAGTAGCCAAGAGACCCAGTACTTC. Its amino acids are CASSGSGRSSSQETQYF.